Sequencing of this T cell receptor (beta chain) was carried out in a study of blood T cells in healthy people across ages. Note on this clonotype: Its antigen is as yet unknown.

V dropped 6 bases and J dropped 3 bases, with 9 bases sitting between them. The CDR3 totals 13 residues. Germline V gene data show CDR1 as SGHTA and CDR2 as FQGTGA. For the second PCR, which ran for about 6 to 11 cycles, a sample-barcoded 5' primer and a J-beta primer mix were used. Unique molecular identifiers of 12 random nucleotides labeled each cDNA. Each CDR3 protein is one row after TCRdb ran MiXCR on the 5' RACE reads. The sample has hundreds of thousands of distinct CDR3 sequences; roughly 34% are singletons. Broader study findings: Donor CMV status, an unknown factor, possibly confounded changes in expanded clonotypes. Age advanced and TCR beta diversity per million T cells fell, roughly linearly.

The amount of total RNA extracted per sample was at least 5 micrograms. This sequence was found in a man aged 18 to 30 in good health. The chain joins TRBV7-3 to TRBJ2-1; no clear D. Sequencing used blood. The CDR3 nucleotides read TGTGCCAGCAGGGGGTCCAACTACAATGAGCAGTTCTTC. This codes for CASRGSNYNEQFF. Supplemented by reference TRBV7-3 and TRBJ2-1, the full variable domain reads GAGVSQTPSNKVTEKGKYVELRCDPISGHTALYWYRQSLGQGPEFLIYFQGTGAADDSGLPNDRFFAVRPEGSVSTLKIQRTERGDSAVYLCASRGSNYNEQFFGPGTRLTVL.